The clone carrying this T cell receptor (beta chain) was picked up one time. Enrolment of Seattle patients took place during active infection, and they were followed longitudinally. The data stem from a study of blood T cell repertoires in COVID-19. On the study more broadly: The United States, Italy and Spain were the sources of the acute and convalescent COVID-19 samples. T cells, B-cell-depleted T cells, or PBMCs supplied cDNA or gDNA.

Per the authors' pipeline: Reference gene primer amplification gave nucleated cell count estimates. Measured with immunoSEQ multiplex PCR; TCRdb has only the in-frame clones, and not every one. The DNA was the basis for D and trimming; V, J and clone size are from that table. The data contain 180,000 or so clones, about 81% of them singletons. CDR1 SNHLY and CDR2 FYNNEI come from the germline V gene. This CDR3 has 14 amino acids. Trimming took 8 bases from V and 4 from J; bases not matched to a gene: 7. Sequenced input: peripheral blood. V and J are TRBV2 and TRBJ2-1; 8 bases match TRBD2. The source is an elderly woman with COVID-19, enrolled during active disease. CDR3 protein: CASRPSGLYNEQFF. The CDR3 region has the DNA TGTGCCAGCCGTCCTAGCGGGCTTTACAATGAGCAGTTCTTC.